These 30 T cell receptor beta chains share one sample of origin, sequenced in a study of blood T cell repertoires in COVID-19. Sequencing was performed with immunoSEQ multiplex PCR; in TCRdb, only in-frame clones are kept and a portion is missing. The profile shows roughly 200,000 clones, approximately 81% of them singletons. The specimen sequenced was peripheral blood. The origin of the receptors is a woman aged 80 or over with COVID-19, enrolled during active disease.

CDR3: CASSALEGTDGYTF. The CDR3 coding sequence is TGCGCCAGCAGCGCCCTTGAGGGTACGGATGGCTACACCTTC. The chain links TRBV5-1 to TRBJ1-2, with unresolved D. CDR1 SGHRS and CDR2 YFSETQ come from the germline V gene. The CDR3 sequence is 14 residues long. With 4 bases removed from V and 6 bases from J, the gap between germline ends came to 16 bases.

This chain uses TRBV5-4 with TRBJ1-6; D call uncertain. This CDR3 has 15 amino acids. Germline lookup yields CDR1 SGHNT and CDR2 YYREEE (reference sequence). Trimming shortened V by 0 bases and J by 7 bases, and 11 bases separated the two germline ends. The CDR3, as DNA: TGTGCCAGCAGCTTGGGCGGGTCGGGAAATTCACCCCTCCACTTT. As protein: CASSLGGSGNSPLHF. Together with reference TRBV5-4 and TRBJ1-6, the CDR3 gives the full variable domain: ETGVTQSPTHLIKTRGQQVTLRCSSQSGHNTVSWYQQALGQGPQFIFQYYREEENGRGNFPPRFSGLQFPNYSSELNVNALELDDSALYLCASSLGGSGNSPLHFGNGTRLTVT.

The rearrangement links TRBV28 to TRBJ1-1; TRBD1 might be the D (6 bases). The CDR3 has 15 residues. Trimming left V 4 bases short and J 0 bases short, with 12 bases between. Germline CDR1 reads MDHEN; CDR2 reads SYDVKM. DNA of the CDR3: TGTGCCAGCAGTTCCCCGGGACAAATGAACACTGAAGCTTTCTTT. Encoded protein: CASSSPGQMNTEAFF.

The chain's CDR3 is CASSLSGQLNEKLFF. For the CDR3, the DNA is TGTGCCAGCAGTTTATCGGGACAGCTTAATGAAAAACTGTTTTTT. This rearrangement joins TRBV27 to TRBJ1-4, with 7 bases lining up with TRBD1. V trimming: 0 bases; J trimming: 4 bases; junction bases outside the gene matches: 2. Germline V gene data show CDR1 as MNHEY and CDR2 as SMNVEV (reference sequence). This CDR3 is built from 15 residues.

This clone was seen only once. The V and J genes are TRBV13 and TRBJ2-2; D unresolved. The CDR3 sequence is 11 residues long. From germline, CDR1 is PRHDT and CDR2 FYEKMQ (reference sequence). V gave up 5 bases and J gave up 5 bases, with 3 bases separating them. CDR3 bases: TGTGCCAGCAGCCGGACCGGGGAGCTGTTTTTT. Its translation: CASSRTGELFF.

This chain links TRBV18 with TRBJ2-1; weak D call: TRBD1 (5 bases). The germline V and J ends were trimmed by 5 bases and 12 bases, with 20 bases remaining between them. The germline V gene has CDR1 KGHSH and CDR2 LQKENI. CDR3 size: 14 residues. CDR3 DNA sequence: TGTGCCAGCTCAGCAGGGTTGACTGGTACTTGGCAGTTCTTC. This sequence encodes CASSAGLTGTWQFF.

The chain couples TRBV6-6 to TRBJ1-1, with 7 bases that match TRBD1. CDR3 length: 16 residues. V dropped 6 bases and J dropped 1; count of bases not matched to a gene: 11. Germline values: CDR1 MNHNY, CDR2 SVGAGI (reference sequence). CDR3 loop: CASSLDRGQQNTEAFF. The CDR3, as DNA: TGTGCCAGCAGCTTAGACCGGGGACAGCAGAACACTGAAGCTTTCTTT.

This chain's CDR3 is CASSASGRRGYTF. The CDR3 bases are TGTGCCAGCAGCGCCAGTGGGCGCAGAGGCTACACCTTC. The rearrangement joins TRBV28 to TRBJ1-2; D remains ambiguous. V dropped 6 bases and J dropped 8 bases, with 16 bases sitting between them. The CDR3 is 13 residues long. CDR1 and CDR2 (germline): MDHEN, SYDVKM.

J is TRBJ1-5 and V is TRBV7-8, with TRBD1 matching over 7 bases. Losses at the gene ends were 4 bases for V and 6 bases for J; bases not matched to a gene: 12. Germline-derived CDR1 and CDR2 are SGHVS and FQNEAQ. The CDR3 is made up of 16 amino acids. DNA of the CDR3: TGTGCCAGCAGCTCAATGGACAGGCGTCCCAGTCAGCCCCAGCATTTT. This translates into CASSSMDRRPSQPQHF.

A few counts support this clone. The rearrangement uses TRBV15 and TRBJ2-7, with 14 bases identical to TRBD2. CDR3 length: 17 amino acids. The ends lost 1 base at V and 0 bases at J; junction bases unmatched: 2. Germline CDR1 is LNHNV and CDR2 is YYDKDF (reference sequence). The CDR3 DNA reads TGTGCCACCAGCAGAGGGGGACTAGCGGGGGACTCCTACGAGCAGTACGTC. Translated, it gives CATSRGGLAGDSYEQYV.

The V and J genes are TRBV27 and TRBJ2-5; 10 nucleotides align to TRBD2. CDR3 length: 18 amino acids. The V gene's germline CDR1 is MNHEY and CDR2 SMNVEV (reference sequence). J gave up 2 bases and V 6 bases, and 15 bases lay outside the gene matches. CDR3 sequence: CASRNRRERGGPQETQYF. In nucleotides, the CDR3 is TGTGCCAGCAGAAATAGGAGGGAGCGGGGGGGCCCGCAAGAGACCCAGTACTTC.

The chain employs TRBV3-1 (or the pseudogene TRBV3-2) and TRBJ1-4; D is uncertain. The CDR3 contains 12 residues. Between the trimmed V and J ends, which lost 0 bases and 12 bases, there was a span of 8 bases. Germline V lookup: CDR1 LGHDT, CDR2 YNNKEL (reference sequence). This CDR3 is CASSQEVGQLFF. CDR3 DNA sequence: TGTGCCAGCAGCCAAGAGGTGGGCCAACTGTTTTTT.

V gene TRBV24-1 combines with J gene TRBJ1-2; 7 nucleotides match TRBD1. Germline CDR1 KGHDR, CDR2 SFDVKD. V shed 4 bases, J shed 8 bases, and the junction held 9 bases outside the gene matches. CDR3 length equals 14 residues. CDR3 region: CATSDSDRAGGYTF. DNA for the CDR3: TGTGCCACCAGTGACAGTGACAGGGCGGGAGGCTACACCTTC.

The CDR3 DNA is TGTGCCAGCAGTTACCTAGGGACATCGCACAATCAGCCCCAGCATTTT. Translated: CASSYLGTSHNQPQHF. The chain recombines TRBV28 with TRBJ1-5; maybe TRBD1 (6 bases). CDR3 length: 16 amino acids. CDR1 MDHEN and CDR2 SYDVKM come from the germline V gene. With 4 bases removed from V and 3 bases from J, the gap between germline ends came to 16 bases.

This clone appeared once. The V gene is TRBV19, the J gene TRBJ1-1; 9 nucleotides match TRBD1. The CDR3 has 15 amino acids. V shed 7 bases and J 4 bases; nucleotides not matched to a gene: 10. Germline CDR1 reads LNHDA; CDR2 reads SQIVND (reference sequence). In nucleotides, the CDR3 is TGTGCCAGTACCAATACCGGGACAGGGTCCACTGAAGCTTTCTTT. It is translated as CASTNTGTGSTEAFF.

This clone has more than one count but fewer than ten. This sequence joins TRBV19 and TRBJ1-3; unclear D gene. The V end lost 5 bases, the J end lost 0 bases, and 11 bases lay between the germline ends. Germline-derived CDR1 and CDR2 are LNHDA and SQIVND (reference sequence). This CDR3 comprises 15 residues. CDR3 amino acids: CASSSHRISGNTIYF. CDR3 nucleotide sequence: TGTGCCAGTAGTTCCCACAGAATCTCTGGAAACACCATATATTTT.

V and J are TRBV7-2 and TRBJ1-2; D unclear. Trimming took 3 bases from V and 4 from J, leaving 12 bases between them. Germline V gene data show CDR1 as SGHTA and CDR2 as FQGNSA. This CDR3 spans 14 amino acids. CDR3 DNA sequence: TGTGCCAGCAGCTTCCAGGCGGGATCCTATGGCTACACCTTC. This codes for CASSFQAGSYGYTF.

The rearrangement links TRBV7-2 to TRBJ2-3, with 9 positions matching TRBD1. The CDR3 is 16 amino acids. Trimming at V came to 5 bases and at J to 0 bases, leaving 6 bases not matched to a gene. Looked up from germline, CDR1 is SGHTA and CDR2 is FQGNSA. The DNA for the CDR3 is TGTGCCAGCAGCCGGCGGGGACAGGGTAGCACAGATACGCAGTATTTT. Amino acids: CASSRRGQGSTDTQYF.

This clone was seen only a few times. This sequence joins TRBV7-6 and TRBJ2-2, with TRBD2 as a possible D gene (5 bases). The CDR3 consists of 16 residues. Germline V gene lookup returns CDR1 SGHVS and CDR2 FNYEAQ. V lost 2 bases, J lost 2 bases, and 12 bases lay in between. CDR3 sequence reads: CASSLQTGRNTGELFF. In DNA, the CDR3 is TGTGCCAGCAGCTTACAGACGGGAAGAAACACCGGGGAGCTGTTTTTT.

This clone was found once. The V gene is TRBV29-1, the J gene TRBJ2-3; 9 nucleotides match TRBD1. J gave up 13 bases and V 4 bases, and 18 bases lay outside the gene matches. The CDR3 loop spans 15 amino acids. CDR1 is SQVTM and CDR2 is ANQGSEA in the germline V gene. The CDR3 nucleotides read TGCAGCGTTGCGACGTCCGGGACAGGGCGGTTTGAGGAGTATTTT. Amino acid sequence: CSVATSGTGRFEEYF.

V is TRBV2 and J is TRBJ1-1; D is perhaps TRBD1 (6 bases). Germline CDR1 is SNHLY and CDR2 is FYNNEI. This CDR3 is 14 amino acids long. Trimming removed 3 bases from V and 2 bases from J, with 10 bases in between. The CDR3 region is CASSDQGRNTEAFF. The CDR3 DNA reads TGTGCCAGCAGTGATCAGGGGAGAAACACTGAAGCTTTCTTT.

The genes are TRBV6-5 and TRBJ1-2, with 12 bases lining up with TRBD1. Germline V gene sequence: CDR1 MNHEY, CDR2 SVGAGI. CDR3 size: 14 residues. Losses at the gene ends were 4 bases for V and 8 bases for J; bases not matched to a gene: 5. The DNA for the CDR3 is TGTGCCAGCAGTTCGGGGACAGGGGGCCTGGGCTACACCTTC. Protein sequence: CASSSGTGGLGYTF.

The chain has TRBV2 and TRBJ1-5; TRBD1 might be the D (6 bases). The CDR3 sequence is 13 residues long. V gave up 10 bases and J gave up 6 bases, with 16 bases separating them. From germline, CDR1 is SNHLY and CDR2 FYNNEI. The CDR3 nucleotides are TGTGCCATCCAAGGGGGTGTGGGTCAGCCCCAGCATTTT. Translation: CAIQGGVGQPQHF.

The chain carries TRBV7-3 and TRBJ2-1, with 9 bases lining up with TRBD2. Losses at the gene ends were 1 base for V and 0 bases for J; bases not matched to a gene: 4. Germline CDR1 SGHTA, CDR2 FQGTGA. CDR3 length equals 17 residues. CDR3 sequence reads: CASSLNSGGLSYNEQFF. CDR3 sequence (DNA): TGTGCCAGCAGCTTAAATAGCGGGGGCCTCTCCTACAATGAGCAGTTCTTC.

The V gene is TRBV6-2 or TRBV6-3, the J gene TRBJ1-6, with D unresolved. This CDR3 is built from 14 residues. Trimming left V 4 bases short and J 7 bases short, with 11 bases between. CDR1 and CDR2 from the germline V gene are MNHEY and SVGEGT. The CDR3 loop reads CASSWQRPNSPLHF. The CDR3 DNA is TGTGCCAGCAGTTGGCAGCGCCCGAATTCACCCCTCCACTTT.

This clone appeared once. The genes are TRBV5-6 and TRBJ2-7; no clear D gene. Germline V CDR1 and CDR2: SGHDT, YYEEEE. The V and J ends lost 2 bases and 4 bases respectively, with 7 bases between them. CDR3 length: 12 amino acids. The CDR3 DNA follows: TGTGCCAGCAGCTTCTTCGGTTACGAGCAGTACGTC. It is translated as CASSFFGYEQYV.

This chain connects TRBV5-1 to TRBJ1-1; maybe TRBD1 (6 bases). V was cut by 4 bases and J by 1 base, with 11 bases left in between. The CDR3 loop spans 14 amino acids. Germline lookup yields CDR1 SGHRS and CDR2 YFSETQ. The DNA for the CDR3 is TGCGCCAGCAGCCCTGGACAGCCGAACACTGAAGCTTTCTTT. This encodes CASSPGQPNTEAFF.

This clone was seen more than once but under ten times. The V and J genes are TRBV28 and TRBJ1-1; TRBD1 is a possible D gene (6 bases). The germline CDR1 and CDR2 sequences are MDHEN and SYDVKM. The CDR3 contains 13 residues. V was pared by 2 bases and J by 3 bases, with 7 bases between. The CDR3 DNA follows: TGTGCCAGCAGTTTACAGGGGTACACTGAAGCTTTCTTT. It specifies CASSLQGYTEAFF.

As concerns this clone: The junction differs from germline at one of its ends, possibly a read error. In DNA form, the CDR3 reads TGTGCTAGCAGCCCGCTCAGGACAGGGACGCCTGAAGCTTTCTTT. Residues: CASSPLRTGTPEAFF. The chain recombines TRBV7-7 with TRBJ1-1; 8 bases are a match to TRBD1. Germline CDR1 reads SSHAT; CDR2 reads FNYEAQ (reference sequence). The CDR3 runs to 15 residues.

CDR3 protein: CASSVDSQANYGYTF. The CDR3 region has the DNA TGTGCCAGTAGCGTCGACAGTCAAGCTAACTATGGCTACACCTTC. The chain combines TRBV19 with TRBJ1-2, with D perhaps matching TRBD1 (5 bases). Germline lookup yields CDR1 LNHDA and CDR2 SQIVND (reference sequence). This CDR3 is built from 15 residues. V gave up 6 bases and J gave up 0 bases, with 14 bases separating them.